These T cell receptor beta chains were read from a single sample in a study of cytomegalovirus exposure and HLA in healthy donors. TCRdb's copy holds only in-frame clones and misses some; the assay was immunoSEQ multiplex PCR. Here the sample spans 80,000 to 90,000 clones, roughly 74% being singletons. Sequencing used PBMCs. The receptor source for this set is a man aged 35-49 years in good health and CMV-seronegative. Each CDR3 is given with its conserved first and last residue. D genes are given only for firm matches. Only some rows state a clone size, as once, few, many or a class for expanded clones.

j_gene: TRBJ1-2; v_gene: TRBV12-5; d_gene: TRBD1; abundance: once; CDR3nt: TGTGCTAGTGGTTTGTCGCAGGGGGCTAACTATGGCTACACCTTC; CDR3aa: CASGLSQGANYGYTF
j_gene: TRBJ2-3; v_gene: TRBV29-1; d_gene: TRBD1; abundance: -; CDR3nt: TGCAGCGTTGAAGGACCCTCGGGACAGGGGGGCCCGGAGCAGTATTTT; CDR3aa: CSVEGPSGQGGPEQYF
j_gene: TRBJ2-1; v_gene: TRBV5-4; d_gene: TRBD2; abundance: -; CDR3nt: TGTGCCAGCAGCAGGGTGGGGGGGTCGCCGTACACTGAGCAGTTCTTC; CDR3aa: CASSRVGGSPYTEQFF
j_gene: TRBJ1-5; v_gene: TRBV30; d_gene: -; abundance: once; CDR3nt: TGTGCCTGGAGTACGGGCAGGGTCGACAATCAGCCCCAGCATTTT; CDR3aa: CAWSTGRVDNQPQHF
j_gene: TRBJ2-1; v_gene: TRBV30; d_gene: -; abundance: -; CDR3nt: TGTGCCTGGAGTGTAAGAGGAGAGGAGCAGTTCTTC; CDR3aa: CAWSVRGEEQFF
j_gene: TRBJ2-1; v_gene: TRBV18; d_gene: TRBD1; abundance: -; CDR3nt: TGTGCCAGCTCACCGGGACAGGGGGCGAGCAATGAGCAGTTCTTC; CDR3aa: CASSPGQGASNEQFF
j_gene: TRBJ1-1; v_gene: TRBV10-3; d_gene: -; abundance: -; CDR3nt: TGTGCCATCACGGCATTACAGGGTTGGACTGAAGCTTTCTTT; CDR3aa: CAITALQGWTEAFF
j_gene: TRBJ2-5; v_gene: TRBV9; d_gene: TRBD1; abundance: -; CDR3nt: TGTGCCAGCAGCGTAGTGGGACAGGGACAAGAGACCCAGTACTTC; CDR3aa: CASSVVGQGQETQYF
j_gene: TRBJ2-7; v_gene: TRBV27; d_gene: TRBD1; abundance: -; CDR3nt: TGTGCCAGCAGTTTGTTCTATCCGGGACAGGGTCCCTACGAGCAGTACTTC; CDR3aa: CASSLFYPGQGPYEQYF
j_gene: TRBJ1-1; v_gene: TRBV28; d_gene: -; abundance: -; CDR3nt: TGTGCCACCATACGCGGGGCAGCAGATGAAGCTTTCTTT; CDR3aa: CATIRGAADEAFF
j_gene: TRBJ2-7; v_gene: TRBV13; d_gene: TRBD1; abundance: once; CDR3nt: TGTGCCAGCAGCCATACAGGGGGCGCGGGATACGAGCAGTACTTC; CDR3aa: CASSHTGGAGYEQYF
j_gene: TRBJ1-1; v_gene: TRBV7-9; d_gene: -; abundance: -; CDR3nt: TGTGCCAGCAGCTTAGGGAGTGCCACTGAAGCTTTCTTT; CDR3aa: CASSLGSATEAFF
j_gene: TRBJ1-4; v_gene: TRBV15; d_gene: -; abundance: -; CDR3nt: TGTGCCACCAGCAGAGTGACAGGAGCGCGTGAAAAACTGTTTTTT; CDR3aa: CATSRVTGAREKLFF
j_gene: TRBJ2-5; v_gene: TRBV4-2; d_gene: -; abundance: -; CDR3nt: TGTGCCAGCAGCCAAGATCGGGGCCAAGAGACCCAGTACTTC; CDR3aa: CASSQDRGQETQYF
j_gene: TRBJ2-5; v_gene: TRBV5-1; d_gene: TRBD1; abundance: -; CDR3nt: TGCGCCAGCAGCTTCGACAGGGGGCGCGTGGAGACCCAGTACTTC; CDR3aa: CASSFDRGRVETQYF
j_gene: TRBJ2-5; v_gene: TRBV5-4; d_gene: -; abundance: -; CDR3nt: TGTGCCAGCAGCTTGGGCCTGGGCCATCAAGAGACCCAGTACTTC; CDR3aa: CASSLGLGHQETQYF
j_gene: TRBJ2-1; v_gene: TRBV30; d_gene: TRBD2; abundance: -; CDR3nt: TGTGCCTGGAGTGTTCGGCTAGCGGGAGTGTCGGAGCAGTTCTTC; CDR3aa: CAWSVRLAGVSEQFF
j_gene: TRBJ1-4; v_gene: TRBV27; d_gene: TRBD1; abundance: few; CDR3nt: TGTGCCAGCAGTCCTCAGACAGGGGGCGTCGAAAAACTGTTTTTT; CDR3aa: CASSPQTGGVEKLFF
j_gene: TRBJ2-7; v_gene: TRBV28; d_gene: TRBD1; abundance: -; CDR3nt: TGTGCCAGCACCCTGATTATCGGACAGGGAAACTACGAGCAGTACTTC; CDR3aa: CASTLIIGQGNYEQYF
j_gene: TRBJ1-5; v_gene: TRBV27; d_gene: -; abundance: -; CDR3nt: TGTGCCAGCAGTGCAACGGGACAGCCCCAGCATTTT; CDR3aa: CASSATGQPQHF
j_gene: TRBJ1-1; v_gene: TRBV6-1; d_gene: -; abundance: few; CDR3nt: TGTGCCAGCAGTGAAGCAGGGGGGGAATACGAAGCTTTCTTT; CDR3aa: CASSEAGGEYEAFF
j_gene: TRBJ1-1; v_gene: TRBV28; d_gene: TRBD1; abundance: -; CDR3nt: TGTGCCAGCAAGGTACAGGGGGCTGTCACTGAAGCTTTCTTT; CDR3aa: CASKVQGAVTEAFF
j_gene: TRBJ2-7; v_gene: TRBV5-6; d_gene: -; abundance: -; CDR3nt: TGTGCCAGCAGCTACAGGCGAGAGCAGTACTTC; CDR3aa: CASSYRREQYF
j_gene: TRBJ2-1; v_gene: TRBV2; d_gene: -; abundance: -; CDR3nt: TGTGCCAGCAGTGAAACCGACTATTTGGCCTACAATGAGCAGTTCTTC; CDR3aa: CASSETDYLAYNEQFF
j_gene: TRBJ2-7; v_gene: TRBV19; d_gene: TRBD2; abundance: -; CDR3nt: TGTGCCAGTAGTCTCGGGGGGAGCGAGCAGTACTTC; CDR3aa: CASSLGGSEQYF
j_gene: TRBJ1-2; v_gene: TRBV6-4; d_gene: -; abundance: -; CDR3nt: TGTGCCAGCAGTGACGAGTTACGAAACTATGGCTACACCTTC; CDR3aa: CASSDELRNYGYTF
j_gene: TRBJ1-1; v_gene: TRBV20-1; d_gene: -; abundance: -; CDR3nt: TGCAGTGCTATGGGAGACGAAGCTTTCTTT; CDR3aa: CSAMGDEAFF
j_gene: TRBJ2-7; v_gene: TRBV5-1; d_gene: -; abundance: -; CDR3nt: TGCGCCAGCAGCTTGGGGCAGGGGCGAAACTACGAGCAGTACTTC; CDR3aa: CASSLGQGRNYEQYF
j_gene: TRBJ2-1; v_gene: TRBV28; d_gene: TRBD2; abundance: -; CDR3nt: TGTGCCAGCAGTTTATTTGAGCGGGACGTCTACAATGAGCAGTTCTTC; CDR3aa: CASSLFERDVYNEQFF
j_gene: TRBJ2-5; v_gene: TRBV19; d_gene: TRBD2; abundance: -; CDR3nt: TGTGCCAGTAGTGAGAGCGGGGGGCGCCTGAGGGAGACCCAGTACTTC; CDR3aa: CASSESGGRLRETQYF
j_gene: TRBJ1-5; v_gene: TRBV28; d_gene: -; abundance: -; CDR3nt: TGTGCCAGCAGTTTACCGACAGGAGGATACGATCAGCCCCAGCATTTT; CDR3aa: CASSLPTGGYDQPQHF
j_gene: TRBJ1-2; v_gene: TRBV4-1; d_gene: TRBD1; abundance: -; CDR3nt: TGCGCCAGCAGCCAAGGGGACAGTACTTACTATGGCTACACCTTC; CDR3aa: CASSQGDSTYYGYTF
j_gene: TRBJ2-7; v_gene: TRBV11-2; d_gene: -; abundance: -; CDR3nt: TGTGCCAGCAGCCTGGGAGGCGTGGGCGAGCAGTACTTC; CDR3aa: CASSLGGVGEQYF
j_gene: TRBJ1-2; v_gene: TRBV19; d_gene: TRBD1; abundance: -; CDR3nt: TGTGCCAGTAGTACAAAAAAAGGGACAGGTTTTGGCTACACCTTC; CDR3aa: CASSTKKGTGFGYTF
j_gene: TRBJ1-1; v_gene: TRBV5-1; d_gene: -; abundance: once; CDR3nt: TGCGCCAGCAGCATGGGACCTAGGAACACTGAAGCTTTCTTT; CDR3aa: CASSMGPRNTEAFF
j_gene: TRBJ1-2; v_gene: TRBV28; d_gene: -; abundance: once; CDR3nt: TGTGCCAGCAGTTTACCAGGGGAAGACTATGGCTACACCTTC; CDR3aa: CASSLPGEDYGYTF
j_gene: TRBJ1-2; v_gene: TRBV5-1; d_gene: TRBD1; abundance: -; CDR3nt: TGCGCCAGCAGCTTGAATGGTGAACAGGGGGCTAACTATGGCTACACCTTC; CDR3aa: CASSLNGEQGANYGYTF
j_gene: TRBJ2-7; v_gene: TRBV2; d_gene: -; abundance: -; CDR3nt: TGTGCCAGCAGTGGGAGATACGAGCAGTACTTC; CDR3aa: CASSGRYEQYF
j_gene: TRBJ1-1; v_gene: TRBV6-5; d_gene: -; abundance: once; CDR3nt: TGTGCCAGCAGTTACGGTCTGGGGGGGAACACTGAAGCTTTCTTT; CDR3aa: CASSYGLGGNTEAFF
j_gene: TRBJ2-2; v_gene: TRBV6-5; d_gene: -; abundance: -; CDR3nt: TGTGCCAGCAGTTACCCAACAGGATCTAACACCGGGGAGCTGTTTTTT; CDR3aa: CASSYPTGSNTGELFF
j_gene: TRBJ1-4; v_gene: TRBV4-1; d_gene: -; abundance: -; CDR3nt: TGCGCCAGCAGCCCCGTGGGGTTTCAGGGGATGGTTGAAAAACTGTTTTTT; CDR3aa: CASSPVGFQGMVEKLFF
j_gene: TRBJ2-7; v_gene: TRBV28; d_gene: -; abundance: few; CDR3nt: TGTGCCAGCAGATCCGCGGGTAATCGGGAGTACTTC; CDR3aa: CASRSAGNREYF
j_gene: TRBJ2-7; v_gene: TRBV28; d_gene: -; abundance: -; CDR3nt: TGTGCCAGCAGCCTGACTAGTTCCGAGCAGTACTTC; CDR3aa: CASSLTSSEQYF
j_gene: TRBJ2-1; v_gene: TRBV5-1; d_gene: TRBD2; abundance: -; CDR3nt: TGCGCCAGCAGCACCAGCGGGGGAGGTTGGAATGAGCAGTTCTTC; CDR3aa: CASSTSGGGWNEQFF
j_gene: TRBJ2-7; v_gene: TRBV19; d_gene: -; abundance: -; CDR3nt: TGTGCCAGTAGCCTCGGGAGAAACGAGCAGTACTTC; CDR3aa: CASSLGRNEQYF
j_gene: TRBJ1-6; v_gene: TRBV5-4; d_gene: -; abundance: -; CDR3nt: TGTGCCAGCAGCTCTGGAGCGGACAGACTTAATTCACCCCTCCACTTT; CDR3aa: CASSSGADRLNSPLHF
j_gene: TRBJ1-1; v_gene: TRBV6-1; d_gene: TRBD1; abundance: -; CDR3nt: TGTGCCAGCAGTGCGGACAGGGGGCCGGTCGGCACTGAAGCTTTCTTT; CDR3aa: CASSADRGPVGTEAFF
j_gene: TRBJ1-5; v_gene: TRBV19; d_gene: TRBD1; abundance: many; CDR3nt: TGTGCCAGTAGTACAGGACAGGGAAGTCCGCCCCAGCATTTT; CDR3aa: CASSTGQGSPPQHF
j_gene: TRBJ2-3; v_gene: TRBV19; d_gene: -; abundance: few; CDR3nt: TGTGCCAGTAGTTCCTTTGGGGGACAAACTAGCACAGATACGCAGTATTTT; CDR3aa: CASSSFGGQTSTDTQYF
j_gene: TRBJ1-1; v_gene: TRBV10-2; d_gene: TRBD1; abundance: -; CDR3nt: TGCGCCAGCAGCTCGACAGGGAAGTTCACTGAAGCTTTCTTT; CDR3aa: CASSSTGKFTEAFF
j_gene: TRBJ2-5; v_gene: TRBV18; d_gene: -; abundance: few; CDR3nt: TGTGCCAGCTCACGACTCTCCCAAGAGACCCAGTACTTC; CDR3aa: CASSRLSQETQYF
j_gene: TRBJ2-6; v_gene: TRBV6-1; d_gene: TRBD2; abundance: few; CDR3nt: TGTGCCAGCAGTGACAGCGGGAGCTCTGGGGCCAACGTCCTGACTTTC; CDR3aa: CASSDSGSSGANVLTF
j_gene: TRBJ2-7; v_gene: TRBV9; d_gene: TRBD2; abundance: -; CDR3nt: TGTGCCAGCAGCGTAGCTAGCGGGAGGTACGAGCAGTACTTC; CDR3aa: CASSVASGRYEQYF
j_gene: TRBJ1-5; v_gene: TRBV28; d_gene: TRBD1; abundance: many; CDR3nt: TGTGCCAGCAGTTTACGGACAGGACATCAGCCCCAGCATTTT; CDR3aa: CASSLRTGHQPQHF
j_gene: TRBJ2-5; v_gene: TRBV25-1; d_gene: -; abundance: -; CDR3nt: TGTGCCAGCGAGGGGGGGGAGACCCAGTACTTC; CDR3aa: CASEGGETQYF
j_gene: TRBJ2-5; v_gene: TRBV7-8; d_gene: TRBD1; abundance: -; CDR3nt: TGTGCCAGCAGCCGGGACAGGCAAGAGACCCAGTACTTC; CDR3aa: CASSRDRQETQYF
j_gene: TRBJ2-2; v_gene: TRBV23-1; d_gene: TRBD1; abundance: -; CDR3nt: TGCGCCGGGACAGGGGGCGCGGGCACCGGGGAGCTGTTTTTT; CDR3aa: CAGTGGAGTGELFF
j_gene: TRBJ2-7; v_gene: TRBV9; d_gene: TRBD2; abundance: -; CDR3nt: TGTGCCAGCAGCGTATTTAGCGGGAGCTCCTACGAGCAGTACTTC; CDR3aa: CASSVFSGSSYEQYF